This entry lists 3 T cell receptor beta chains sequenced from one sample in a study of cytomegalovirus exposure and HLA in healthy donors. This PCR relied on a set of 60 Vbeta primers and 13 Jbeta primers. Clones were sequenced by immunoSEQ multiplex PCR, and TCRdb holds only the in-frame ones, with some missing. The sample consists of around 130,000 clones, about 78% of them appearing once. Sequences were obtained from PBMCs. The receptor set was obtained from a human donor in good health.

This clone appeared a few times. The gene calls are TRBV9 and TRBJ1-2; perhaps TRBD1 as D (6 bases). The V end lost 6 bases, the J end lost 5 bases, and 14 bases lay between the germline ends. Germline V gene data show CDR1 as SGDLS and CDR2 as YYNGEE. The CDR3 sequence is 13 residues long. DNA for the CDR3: TGTGCCAGCAACATCCTGGGGGCTTATGGCTACACCTTC. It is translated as CASNILGAYGYTF.

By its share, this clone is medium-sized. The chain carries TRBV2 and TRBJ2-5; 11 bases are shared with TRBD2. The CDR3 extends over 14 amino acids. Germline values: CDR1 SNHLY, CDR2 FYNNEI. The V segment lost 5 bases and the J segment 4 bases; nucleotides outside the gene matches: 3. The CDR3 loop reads CASSYGTSGETQYF. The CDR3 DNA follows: TGTGCCAGCAGTTATGGGACTAGCGGAGAGACCCAGTACTTC.

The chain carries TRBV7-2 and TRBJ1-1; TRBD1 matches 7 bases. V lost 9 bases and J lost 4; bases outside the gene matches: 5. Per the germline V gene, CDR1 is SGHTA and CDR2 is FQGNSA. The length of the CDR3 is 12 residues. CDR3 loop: CASTGQLTEAFF. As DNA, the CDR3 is TGTGCCAGTACGGGACAGCTCACTGAAGCTTTCTTT.